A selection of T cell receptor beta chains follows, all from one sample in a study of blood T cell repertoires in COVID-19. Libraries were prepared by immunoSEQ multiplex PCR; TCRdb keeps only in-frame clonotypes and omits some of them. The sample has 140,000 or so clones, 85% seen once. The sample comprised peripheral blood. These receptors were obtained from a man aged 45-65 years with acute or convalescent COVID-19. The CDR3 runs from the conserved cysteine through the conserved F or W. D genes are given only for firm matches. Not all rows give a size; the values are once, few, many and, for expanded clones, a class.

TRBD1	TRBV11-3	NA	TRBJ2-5	CASSTRQGPETQYF	TGTGCCAGCAGCACCCGACAGGGCCCAGAGACCCAGTACTTC
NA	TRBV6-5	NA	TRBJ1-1	CASRIGTTKNTEAFF	TGTGCCAGCAGGATTGGGACAACCAAGAACACTGAAGCTTTCTTT
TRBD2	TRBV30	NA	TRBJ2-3	CAWTGTSRTDTQYF	TGTGCCTGGACCGGGACTAGCCGCACAGATACGCAGTATTTT
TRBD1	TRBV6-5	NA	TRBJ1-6	CASSYSGQGVSPLHF	TGTGCCAGCAGTTACTCGGGACAGGGGGTATCGCCCCTCCACTTT
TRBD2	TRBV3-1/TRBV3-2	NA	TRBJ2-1	CASSETSGSYNEQFF	TGTGCCAGCAGCGAGACTAGCGGTTCCTACAATGAGCAGTTCTTC
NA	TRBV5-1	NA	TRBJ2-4	CASSLDRVSGLAKNIQYF	TGCGCCAGCAGCTTGGACAGGGTCTCGGGATTAGCCAAAAACATTCAGTACTTC
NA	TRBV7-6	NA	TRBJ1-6	CASSLQGNSPLHF	TGTGCCAGCAGCTTACAGGGGAATTCACCCCTCCACTTT
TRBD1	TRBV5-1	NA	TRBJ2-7	CASSSRQGMYEQYF	TGCGCCAGCAGCTCCCGACAGGGTATGTACGAGCAGTACTTC
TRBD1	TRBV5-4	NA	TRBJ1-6	CASSPGQGSSYNSPLHF	TGTGCCAGCAGCCCCGGACAGGGGAGCTCCTATAATTCACCCCTCCACTTT
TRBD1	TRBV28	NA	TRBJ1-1	CASSFPGQGSGTEAFF	TGTGCCAGCAGTTTTCCGGGACAGGGATCGGGCACTGAAGCTTTCTTT
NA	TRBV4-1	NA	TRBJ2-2	CASSQEGVDTGELFF	TGCGCCAGCAGCCAAGAAGGGGTGGACACCGGGGAGCTGTTTTTT
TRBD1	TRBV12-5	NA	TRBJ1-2	CASGFAPSAGGYGYTF	TGTGCTAGTGGTTTCGCTCCCTCCGCAGGGGGCTATGGCTACACCTTC
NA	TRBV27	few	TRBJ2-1	CASSLSTPSYNEQFF	TGTGCCAGCAGTTTATCCACTCCTTCCTACAATGAGCAGTTCTTC
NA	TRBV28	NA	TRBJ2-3	CASSPTDHNLNTQYF	TGTGCCAGCAGCCCTACAGACCACAACCTGAATACGCAGTATTTT
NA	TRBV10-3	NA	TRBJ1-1	CAISPTGGNTEAFF	TGTGCCATCAGTCCCACCGGGGGGAACACTGAAGCTTTCTTT
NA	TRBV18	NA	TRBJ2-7	CASSLRAIGRYEQYF	TGTGCCAGCTCACTCAGAGCTATTGGGCGCTACGAGCAGTACTTC
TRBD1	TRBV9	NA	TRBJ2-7	CASSVGGTGGDYEQYF	TGTGCCAGCAGCGTTGGTGGGACAGGGGGCGACTACGAGCAGTACTTC
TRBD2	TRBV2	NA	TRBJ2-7	CASRTSGTYEQYF	TGTGCCAGCAGGACTAGCGGCACCTACGAGCAGTACTTC
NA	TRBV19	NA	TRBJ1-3	CASSIGTPGNTIYF	TGTGCCAGTAGTATCGGGACACCTGGAAACACCATATATTTT
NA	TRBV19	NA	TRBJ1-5	CASSIRPTVVLSNQPQHF	TGTGCCAGTAGTATTCGGCCGACAGTTGTACTAAGCAATCAGCCCCAGCATTTT
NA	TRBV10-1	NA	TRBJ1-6	CASSESRAGINNSPLHF	TGCGCCAGCAGTGAGTCACGGGCAGGGATTAATAATTCACCCCTCCACTTT
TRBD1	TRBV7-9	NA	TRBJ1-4	CASSLPYRDSNEKLFF	TGTGCCAGCAGCTTACCCTACCGGGACAGTAATGAAAAACTGTTTTTT
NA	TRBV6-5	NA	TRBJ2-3	CASRAMGGSTDTQYF	TGTGCCAGCAGGGCCATGGGCGGGAGCACAGATACGCAGTATTTT
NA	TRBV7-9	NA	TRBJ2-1	CASSLAEAEQFF	TGTGCCAGCAGCTTAGCAGAGGCGGAGCAGTTCTTC
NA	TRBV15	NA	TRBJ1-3	CATSRRGGNTIYF	TGTGCCACCAGCAGAAGAGGCGGAAACACCATATATTTT
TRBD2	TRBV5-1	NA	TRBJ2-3	CASSSGGDTQYF	TGCGCCAGCAGCTCGGGAGGGGATACGCAGTATTTT
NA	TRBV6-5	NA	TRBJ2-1	CASSPGNGIYNEQFF	TGTGCCAGCAGTCCAGGGAACGGAATATACAATGAGCAGTTCTTC
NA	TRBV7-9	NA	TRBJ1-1	CASSLVGGVGEAFF	TGTGCCAGCAGCTTAGTGGGAGGGGTTGGTGAAGCTTTCTTT
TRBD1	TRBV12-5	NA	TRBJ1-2	CASGLGQGRRRNGYTF	TGTGCTAGTGGTTTGGGACAGGGTAGACGTAGGAATGGCTACACCTTC
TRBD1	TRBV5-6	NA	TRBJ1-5	CASSSGQGRGTINQPQHF	TGTGCCAGCAGCTCCGGACAGGGGAGGGGCACAATCAATCAGCCCCAGCATTTT
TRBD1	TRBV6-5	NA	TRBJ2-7	CASKKGASSYEQYF	TGTGCCAGCAAGAAGGGGGCTAGCAGCTACGAGCAGTACTTC
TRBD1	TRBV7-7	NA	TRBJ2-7	CASSPGTGSYEQYF	TGTGCTAGCAGTCCCGGGACAGGGTCCTACGAGCAGTACTTC
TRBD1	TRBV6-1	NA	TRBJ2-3	CASSEDFGTGYSDTQYF	TGTGCCAGCAGTGAAGACTTCGGGACAGGGTATTCAGATACGCAGTATTTT
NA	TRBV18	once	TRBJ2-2	CASSPPAGENTGELFF	TGTGCCAGCTCACCACCTGCCGGAGAGAACACCGGGGAGCTGTTTTTT
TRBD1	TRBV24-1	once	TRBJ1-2	CATSDPWQGDGYTF	TGTGCCACCAGTGATCCGTGGCAGGGGGACGGCTACACCTTC
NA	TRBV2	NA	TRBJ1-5	CASSSGLSNQPQHF	TGTGCCAGCAGTAGTGGGCTAAGCAATCAGCCCCAGCATTTT
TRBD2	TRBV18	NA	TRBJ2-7	CASSRAGGGNEQYF	TGTGCCAGCTCACGAGCGGGGGGCGGGAACGAGCAGTACTTC
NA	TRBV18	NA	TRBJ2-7	CASSLGREYSYEQYF	TGTGCCAGCTCCCTTGGACGGGAATATTCCTACGAGCAGTACTTC
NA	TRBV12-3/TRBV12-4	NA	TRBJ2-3	CASSSLPADTQYF	TGTGCCAGCAGTTCCCTTCCCGCAGATACGCAGTATTTT
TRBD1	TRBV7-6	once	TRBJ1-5	CASSSETWTGSNQPQHF	TGTGCCAGCAGCTCAGAGACTTGGACAGGGTCAAATCAGCCCCAGCATTTT
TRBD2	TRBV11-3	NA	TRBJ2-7	CASSSRGGREQYF	TGTGCCAGCAGCTCCCGGGGGGGACGGGAGCAGTACTTC
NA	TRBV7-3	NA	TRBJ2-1	CASSATRRNEQFF	TGTGCCAGCAGCGCCACTAGAAGGAATGAGCAGTTCTTC
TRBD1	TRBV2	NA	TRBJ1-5	CASSLTGTGVWQPQHF	TGTGCCAGCAGTCTAACCGGGACAGGGGTATGGCAGCCCCAGCATTTT
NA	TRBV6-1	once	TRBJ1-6	CASSELTGDLSPLHF	TGTGCCAGCAGTGAATTAACAGGAGACCTTTCACCCCTCCACTTT
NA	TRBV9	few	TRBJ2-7	CASSAHLRDEQYF	TGTGCCAGCAGCGCTCACCTCAGGGACGAGCAGTACTTC
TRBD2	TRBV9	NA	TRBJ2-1	CASTRGAGGPHNEQFF	TGTGCCAGCACGCGTGGAGCGGGAGGCCCCCACAATGAGCAGTTCTTC
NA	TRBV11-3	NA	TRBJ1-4	CASGPGSTNEKLFF	TGTGCCAGCGGCCCAGGGTCAACTAATGAAAAACTGTTTTTT
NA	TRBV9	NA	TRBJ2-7	CASSAGDSLAYEQYF	TGTGCCAGCAGCGCGGGGGACTCCCTGGCCTACGAGCAGTACTTC
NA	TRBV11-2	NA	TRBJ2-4	CASSPPQSAKNIQYF	TGTGCCAGCAGCCCTCCCCAGTCGGCCAAAAACATTCAGTACTTC
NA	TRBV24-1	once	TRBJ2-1	CATCGRSVEQFF	TGTGCCACCTGCGGTCGGTCAGTCGAGCAGTTCTTC
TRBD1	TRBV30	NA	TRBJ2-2	CAWGTGVTGELFF	TGTGCCTGGGGAACAGGGGTCACCGGGGAGCTGTTTTTT
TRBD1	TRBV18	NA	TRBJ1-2	CASSPTGTGGGYGYTF	TGTGCCAGCTCACCTACCGGGACAGGGGGCGGCTATGGCTACACCTTC
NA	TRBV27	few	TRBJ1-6	CASSLQGPGYSPLHF	TGTGCCAGCAGTTTACAGGGGCCCGGGTATTCACCCCTCCACTTT
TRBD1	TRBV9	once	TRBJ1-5	CASSLGQGNQPQHF	TGTGCCAGCAGCCTTGGACAGGGCAATCAGCCCCAGCATTTT
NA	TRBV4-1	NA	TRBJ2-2	CASSQDSRTGELFF	TGCGCCAGCAGCCAAGATTCTCGCACCGGGGAGCTGTTTTTT